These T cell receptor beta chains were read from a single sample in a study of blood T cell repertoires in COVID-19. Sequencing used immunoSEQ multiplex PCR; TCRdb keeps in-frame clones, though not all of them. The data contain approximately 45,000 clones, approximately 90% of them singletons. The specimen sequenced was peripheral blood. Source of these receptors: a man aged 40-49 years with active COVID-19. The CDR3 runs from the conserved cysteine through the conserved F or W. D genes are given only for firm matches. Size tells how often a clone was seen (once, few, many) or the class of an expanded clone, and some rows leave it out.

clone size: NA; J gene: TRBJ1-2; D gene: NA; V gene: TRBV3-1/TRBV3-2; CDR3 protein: CASSVPSGSSNYGYTF; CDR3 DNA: TGTGCCAGCAGTGTCCCTTCAGGGTCCTCTAACTATGGCTACACCTTC
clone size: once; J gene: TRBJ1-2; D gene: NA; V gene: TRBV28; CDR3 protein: CASISRAGIDGYTF; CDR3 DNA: TGTGCCTCCATATCCCGGGCAGGGATCGATGGCTACACCTTC
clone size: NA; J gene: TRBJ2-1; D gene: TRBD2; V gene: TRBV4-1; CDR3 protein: CASAKASGDYNEQFF; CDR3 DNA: TGCGCCAGCGCCAAGGCTAGCGGAGACTACAATGAGCAGTTCTTC
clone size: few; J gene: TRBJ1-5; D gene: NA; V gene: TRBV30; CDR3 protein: CAWSSGHQPQHF; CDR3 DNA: TGTGCCTGGAGTAGCGGTCATCAGCCCCAGCATTTT
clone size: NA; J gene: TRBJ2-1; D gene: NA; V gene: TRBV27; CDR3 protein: CASSSGTYNEQFF; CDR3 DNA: TGTGCCAGCAGTTCAGGGACCTACAATGAGCAGTTCTTC
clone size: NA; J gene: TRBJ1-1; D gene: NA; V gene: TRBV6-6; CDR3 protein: CASSRRGGNTEAFF; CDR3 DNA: TGTGCCAGCAGCCGTCGGGGGGGGAACACTGAAGCTTTCTTT
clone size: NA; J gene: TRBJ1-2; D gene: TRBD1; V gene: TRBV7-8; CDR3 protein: CASSIGGQGNYGYTF; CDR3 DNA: TGTGCCAGCAGCATTGGGGGACAGGGTAACTATGGCTACACCTTC
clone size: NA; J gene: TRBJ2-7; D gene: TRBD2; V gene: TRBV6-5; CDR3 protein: CASTRRGDGEQYF; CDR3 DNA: TGTGCCAGCACCCGGCGGGGGGACGGCGAGCAGTACTTC
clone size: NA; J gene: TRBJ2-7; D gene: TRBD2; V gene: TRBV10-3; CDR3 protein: CAISADGGEWEYF; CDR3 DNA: TGTGCCATCAGTGCTGATGGGGGGGAGTGGGAGTACTTC
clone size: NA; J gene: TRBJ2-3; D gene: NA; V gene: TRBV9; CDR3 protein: CASSVATGLTDTQYF; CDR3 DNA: TGTGCCAGCAGCGTAGCTACGGGTCTCACAGATACGCAGTATTTT
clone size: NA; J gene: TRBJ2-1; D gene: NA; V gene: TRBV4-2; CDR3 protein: CASTLLAPSVTNEQFF; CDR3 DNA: TGTGCCAGCACCCTCCTAGCTCCCTCCGTTACCAATGAGCAGTTCTTC
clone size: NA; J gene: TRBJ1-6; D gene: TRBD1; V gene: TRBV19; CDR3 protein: CASSTRGKGASPKPLHF; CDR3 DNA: TGTGCCAGTAGTACCCGAGGGAAGGGGGCCTCCCCAAAGCCCCTCCACTTT
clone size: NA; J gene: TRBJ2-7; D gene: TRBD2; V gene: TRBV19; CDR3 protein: CASTPTSGSYEQYF; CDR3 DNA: TGTGCCAGTACCCCGACTAGCGGGAGTTACGAGCAGTACTTC
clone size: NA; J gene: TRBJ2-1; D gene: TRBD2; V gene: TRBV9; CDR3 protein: CASSVGAGGYNEQFF; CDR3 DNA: TGTGCCAGCAGCGTAGGAGCGGGAGGGTACAATGAGCAGTTCTTC
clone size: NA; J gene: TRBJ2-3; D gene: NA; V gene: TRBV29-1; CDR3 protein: CSVENWATDTQYF; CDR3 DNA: TGCAGCGTTGAGAACTGGGCCACAGATACGCAGTATTTT
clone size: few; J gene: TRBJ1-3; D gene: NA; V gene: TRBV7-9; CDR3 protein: CASSLDQVSGNTIYF; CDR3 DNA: TGTGCCAGCAGCTTAGATCAGGTTTCGGGAAACACCATATATTTT
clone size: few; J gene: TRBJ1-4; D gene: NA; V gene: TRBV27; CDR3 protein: CASSITGTTVTNEKLFF; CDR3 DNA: TGTGCCAGCAGTATAACCGGGACTACGGTAACTAATGAAAAACTGTTTTTT
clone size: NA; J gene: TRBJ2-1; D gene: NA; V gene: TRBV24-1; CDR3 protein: CATSDIGGSYNEQFF; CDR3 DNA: TGTGCCACCAGTGATATCGGGGGCTCCTACAATGAGCAGTTCTTC
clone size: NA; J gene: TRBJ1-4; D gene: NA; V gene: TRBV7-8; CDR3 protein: CASSLEGQSEATNEKLFF; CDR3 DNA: TGTGCCAGCAGCTTAGAGGGGCAGTCAGAAGCAACTAATGAAAAACTGTTTTTT
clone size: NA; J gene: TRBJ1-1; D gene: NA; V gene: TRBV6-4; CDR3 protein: CASRMDSYTEAFF; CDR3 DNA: TGTGCCAGCAGGATGGACAGTTACACTGAAGCTTTCTTT
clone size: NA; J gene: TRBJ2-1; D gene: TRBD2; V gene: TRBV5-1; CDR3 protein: CASSVAAGSSYNEQFF; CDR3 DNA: TGCGCCAGCAGCGTTGCAGCGGGGAGCTCCTACAATGAGCAGTTCTTC
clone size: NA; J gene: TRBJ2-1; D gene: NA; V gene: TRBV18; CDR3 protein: CASSPPSSSYNEQFF; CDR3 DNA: TGTGCCAGCTCACCTCCTAGCAGCTCCTACAATGAGCAGTTCTTC
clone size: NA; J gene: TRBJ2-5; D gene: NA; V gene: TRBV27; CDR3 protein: CASSISVWETQYF; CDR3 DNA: TGTGCCAGCAGCATATCGGTGTGGGAGACCCAGTACTTC
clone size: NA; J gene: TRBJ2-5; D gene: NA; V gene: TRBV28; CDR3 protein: CASARRDLGETQYF; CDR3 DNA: TGTGCCTCCGCCCGTCGAGACCTCGGGGAGACCCAGTACTTC
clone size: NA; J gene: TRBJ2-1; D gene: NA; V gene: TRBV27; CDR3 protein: CASSPGRASVRNEQFF; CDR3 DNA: TGTGCCAGCTCCCCCGGCCGGGCTAGCGTTCGGAATGAGCAGTTCTTC
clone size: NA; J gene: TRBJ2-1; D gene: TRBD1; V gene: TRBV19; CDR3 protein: CASSFRTGPNFYNEQFF; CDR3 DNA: TGTGCCAGTAGTTTCCGGACAGGTCCGAACTTCTACAATGAGCAGTTCTTC
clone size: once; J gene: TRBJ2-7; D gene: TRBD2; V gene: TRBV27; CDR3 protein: CASSSYGTSGLSYEQYF; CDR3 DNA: TGTGCCAGCAGTTCGTATGGGACTAGCGGGCTCTCCTACGAGCAGTACTTC
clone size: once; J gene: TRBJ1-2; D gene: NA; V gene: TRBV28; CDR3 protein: CASSRPTDYGYTF; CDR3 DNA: TGTGCCAGCAGTAGGCCGACAGACTATGGCTACACCTTC
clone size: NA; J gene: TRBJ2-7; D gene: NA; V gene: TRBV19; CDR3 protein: CASTGGVEQYF; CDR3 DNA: TGTGCCAGCACAGGGGGGGTCGAGCAGTACTTC
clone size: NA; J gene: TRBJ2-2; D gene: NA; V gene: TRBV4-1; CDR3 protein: CASSQALRAGELFF; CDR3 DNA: TGCGCCAGCAGCCAAGCCCTACGGGCCGGGGAGCTGTTTTTT
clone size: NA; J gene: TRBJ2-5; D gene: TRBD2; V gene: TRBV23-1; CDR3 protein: CASRPSGRETQYF; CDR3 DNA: TGCGCCAGCAGACCTAGCGGGAGGGAGACCCAGTACTTC
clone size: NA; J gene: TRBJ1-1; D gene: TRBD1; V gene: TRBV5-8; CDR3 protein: CASSLGQGATEAFF; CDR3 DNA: TGTGCCAGCAGCTTGGGACAGGGGGCCACTGAAGCTTTCTTT
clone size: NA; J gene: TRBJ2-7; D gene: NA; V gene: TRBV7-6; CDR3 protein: CASSPRGLPSGEQYF; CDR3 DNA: TGTGCCAGCAGCCCACGGGGACTCCCGTCGGGGGAGCAGTACTTC
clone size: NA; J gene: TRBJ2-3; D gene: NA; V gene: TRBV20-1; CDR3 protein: CSKLEVDTQYF; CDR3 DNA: TGCAGTAAACTAGAGGTGGATACGCAGTATTTT
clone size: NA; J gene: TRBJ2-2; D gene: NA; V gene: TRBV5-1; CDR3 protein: CASSFDSYTGELFF; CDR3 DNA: TGCGCCAGCAGCTTTGACAGCTACACCGGGGAGCTGTTTTTT
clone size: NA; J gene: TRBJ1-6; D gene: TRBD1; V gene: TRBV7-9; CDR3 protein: CASSDDRGNSPLHF; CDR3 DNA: TGTGCCAGCAGCGACGACAGGGGAAATTCACCCCTCCACTTT
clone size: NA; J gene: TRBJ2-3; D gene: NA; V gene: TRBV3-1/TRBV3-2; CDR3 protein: CASSLEGTQDTQYF; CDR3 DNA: TGTGCCAGCAGCCTCGAGGGAACCCAAGATACGCAGTATTTT
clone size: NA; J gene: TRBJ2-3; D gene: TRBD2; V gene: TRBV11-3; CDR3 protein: CASSASLAGGSDTQYF; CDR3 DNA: TGTGCCAGCAGCGCTTCTCTAGCGGGAGGGTCCGATACGCAGTATTTT
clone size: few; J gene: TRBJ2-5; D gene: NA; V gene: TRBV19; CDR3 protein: CASQRGSQETQYF; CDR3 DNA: TGTGCCAGTCAAAGAGGCAGCCAAGAGACCCAGTACTTC
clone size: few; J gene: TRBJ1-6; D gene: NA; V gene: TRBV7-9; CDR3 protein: CASSLGGYDSPLHF; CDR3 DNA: TGTGCCAGCAGCTTAGGAGGGTATGACTCACCCCTCCACTTT
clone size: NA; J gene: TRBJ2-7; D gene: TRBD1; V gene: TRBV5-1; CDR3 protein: CASSSSGTGGEQYF; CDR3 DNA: TGCGCCAGCAGTTCCTCCGGGACAGGGGGCGAGCAGTACTTC
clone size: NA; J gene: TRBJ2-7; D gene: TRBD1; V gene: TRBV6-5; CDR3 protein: CASSIGTGPTYEQYF; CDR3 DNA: TGTGCCAGCAGTATCGGGACAGGCCCCACCTACGAGCAGTACTTC
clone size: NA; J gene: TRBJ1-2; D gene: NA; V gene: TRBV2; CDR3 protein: CASSGPGYGYTF; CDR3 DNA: TGTGCCAGCAGTGGACCGGGGTACGGCTACACCTTC
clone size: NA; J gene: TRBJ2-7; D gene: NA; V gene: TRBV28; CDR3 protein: CASRGRRDYEQYF; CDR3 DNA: TGTGCCAGCAGAGGAAGGAGGGACTACGAGCAGTACTTC
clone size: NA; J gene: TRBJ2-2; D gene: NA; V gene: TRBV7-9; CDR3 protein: CASSLDFGGDTGELFF; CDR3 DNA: TGTGCCAGCAGCTTAGACTTCGGAGGGGACACCGGGGAGCTGTTTTTT